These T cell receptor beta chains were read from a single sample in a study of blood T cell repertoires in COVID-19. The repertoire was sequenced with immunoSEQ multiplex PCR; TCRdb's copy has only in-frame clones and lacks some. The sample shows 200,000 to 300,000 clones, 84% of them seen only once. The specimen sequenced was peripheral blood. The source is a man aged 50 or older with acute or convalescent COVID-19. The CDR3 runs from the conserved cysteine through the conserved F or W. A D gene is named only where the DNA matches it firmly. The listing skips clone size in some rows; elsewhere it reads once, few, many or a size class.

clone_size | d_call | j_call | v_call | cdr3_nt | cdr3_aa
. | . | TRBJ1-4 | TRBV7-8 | TGTGCCAGCAGCACCCTCCTGGCAGGGACAAATGAAAAACTGTTTTTT | CASSTLLAGTNEKLFF
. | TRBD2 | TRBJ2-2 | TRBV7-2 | TGTGCCAGCAGCTCCCTAGCGGGGAACACCGGGGAGCTGTTTTTT | CASSSLAGNTGELFF
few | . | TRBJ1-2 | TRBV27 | TGTGCCAGCAGTTTATCGCAGGGAGGTTATGGCTACACCTTC | CASSLSQGGYGYTF
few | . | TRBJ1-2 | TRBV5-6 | TGTGCCAGCAGCTTGGCCACAGGACAAGATGGCTACACCTTC | CASSLATGQDGYTF
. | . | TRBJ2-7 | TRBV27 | TGTGCCAGCAGTTTCCTTGGGAGTGGTAACGAGCAGTACTTC | CASSFLGSGNEQYF
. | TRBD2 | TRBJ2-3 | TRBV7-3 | TGTGCCAGCAGCCGCGGACTAGCGGGAGGAACAGATACGCAGTATTTT | CASSRGLAGGTDTQYF
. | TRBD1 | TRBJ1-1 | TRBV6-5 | TGTGCCAGCAGTCTCTACAGGGGGACGAACACTGAAGCTTTCTTT | CASSLYRGTNTEAFF
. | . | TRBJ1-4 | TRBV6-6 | TGTGCCAGCAGTCAACACGGGGGGCTTAATGAAAAACTGTTTTTT | CASSQHGGLNEKLFF
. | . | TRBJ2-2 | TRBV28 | TGTGCCAGCAGACTAACAGGCTCCGGCGGGGAGCTGTTTTTT | CASRLTGSGGELFF
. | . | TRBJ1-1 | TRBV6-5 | TGTGCCAGCAGTTACTCGAGTATCACTGAAGCTTTCTTT | CASSYSSITEAFF
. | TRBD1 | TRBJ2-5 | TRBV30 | TGTGCCTGGGGGGGACAGGACAGGGAGACCCAGTACTTC | CAWGGQDRETQYF
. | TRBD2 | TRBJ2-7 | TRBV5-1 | TGCGCCAGCAGTCCCGCCGGACTAGGACTACTTGGGACCCTTGACGAGCAGTACTTC | CASSPAGLGLLGTLDEQYF
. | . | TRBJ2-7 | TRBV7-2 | TGTGCCAGCAGCTTAGTTCACGGGGATGCTTACGAGCAGTACTTC | CASSLVHGDAYEQYF
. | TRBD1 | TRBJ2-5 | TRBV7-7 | TGTGCTAGCAGCTATGCCGGGACAGGAGAAGAGACCCAGTACTTC | CASSYAGTGEETQYF
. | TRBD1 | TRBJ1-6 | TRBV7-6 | TGTGCCAGCAGCTCAAGGGACAGGGAGGCCTATAATTCACCCCTCCACTTT | CASSSRDREAYNSPLHF
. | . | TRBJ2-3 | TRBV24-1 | TGTGCCACCAGTGAGGCCGAAACAGATACGCAGTATTTT | CATSEAETDTQYF
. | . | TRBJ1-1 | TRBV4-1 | TGCGCCAGCAGCCAAGAGCGTCTGGACATCCTAGGGACTGAAGCTTTCTTT | CASSQERLDILGTEAFF
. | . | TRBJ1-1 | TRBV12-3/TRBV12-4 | TGTGCCAGCACCTTCGGGAACACTGAAGCTTTCTTT | CASTFGNTEAFF
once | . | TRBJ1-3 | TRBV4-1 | TGCGCCAGCAGCCAAGCCTCTAATGCGGCTGGAAACACCATATATTTT | CASSQASNAAGNTIYF
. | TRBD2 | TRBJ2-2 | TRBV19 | TGTGCCAGTATGCCGTGGAGCGGGGGCCGGAACACCGGGGAGCTGTTTTTT | CASMPWSGGRNTGELFF
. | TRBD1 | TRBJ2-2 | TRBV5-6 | TGTGCCAGCAGCTTGACAGGGGATACCGGGGAGCTGTTTTTT | CASSLTGDTGELFF
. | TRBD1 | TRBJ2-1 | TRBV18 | TGTGCCAGCTCCTTCGGGACAGAGTTGGATGAGCAGTTCTTC | CASSFGTELDEQFF
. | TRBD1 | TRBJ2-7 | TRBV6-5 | TGTGCCAGTTGGAGACAGGGGGCCTACGAGCAGTACTTC | CASWRQGAYEQYF
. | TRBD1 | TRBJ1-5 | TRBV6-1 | TGTGCCAGCAGTGAAGTGGGACAGAGTAATCAGCCCCAGCATTTT | CASSEVGQSNQPQHF
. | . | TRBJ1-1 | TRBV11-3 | TGTGCCAGCAGCTCAGGACAGAGTAACACTGAAGCTTTCTTT | CASSSGQSNTEAFF
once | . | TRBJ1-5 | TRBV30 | TGTGCCTGGAGCGCAAACGGGAATCAGCCCCAGCATTTT | CAWSANGNQPQHF
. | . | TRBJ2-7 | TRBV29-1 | TGCAGCGTTGAAGGGCGGGGCCCCTACGAGCAGTACTTC | CSVEGRGPYEQYF
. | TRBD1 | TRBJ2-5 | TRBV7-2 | TGTGCCAGCAGCTTAGCGGGCAGGGGGCAAGAGACCCAGTACTTC | CASSLAGRGQETQYF
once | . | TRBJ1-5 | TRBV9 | TGTGCCAGCAGCGAGGGGATGCCGTACGGTCAGCCCCAGCATTTT | CASSEGMPYGQPQHF
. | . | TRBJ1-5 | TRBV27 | TGTGCCACCTCCGGGGCAGGGGGCAATCAGCCCCAGCATTTT | CATSGAGGNQPQHF
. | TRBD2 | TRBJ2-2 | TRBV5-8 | TGTGCCAGCAGCTTGGTCCTCCTAGCGGGGTCAGCCGGGGAGCTGTTTTTT | CASSLVLLAGSAGELFF
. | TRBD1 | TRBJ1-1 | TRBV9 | TGTGCCAGCAGCGTCAAAGGGGGCGGTTCTGAAGCTTTCTTT | CASSVKGGGSEAFF
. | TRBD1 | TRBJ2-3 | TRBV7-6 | TGTGCCAGCAGCCTACAGGGGCCCGCGGGTAGCACAGATACGCAGTATTTT | CASSLQGPAGSTDTQYF
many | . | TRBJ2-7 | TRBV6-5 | TGTGCCAGCAGTCCCGGGACACGTCTGAGCGAGCAGTACTTC | CASSPGTRLSEQYF
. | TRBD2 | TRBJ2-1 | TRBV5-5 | TGTGCCAGCAGCTTGCGTCTAGCGGGAATCTACAATGAGCAGTTCTTC | CASSLRLAGIYNEQFF
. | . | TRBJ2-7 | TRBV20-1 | TGCAGTGCGAGTGACAACTACGAGCAGTACTTC | CSASDNYEQYF
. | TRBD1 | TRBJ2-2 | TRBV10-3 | TGTGCCATCAGGGAACGACAGGGCACCGGGGAGCTGTTTTTT | CAIRERQGTGELFF
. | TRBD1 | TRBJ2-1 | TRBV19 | TGTGCCAGTAGGGGACAGGGGTCGGTTGGGTACAATGAGCAGTTCTTC | CASRGQGSVGYNEQFF
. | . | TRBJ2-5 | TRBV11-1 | TGTGCCAGCAGCGCCCGAAATGAGGGAGAGACCCAGTACTTC | CASSARNEGETQYF
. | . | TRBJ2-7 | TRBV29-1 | TGCAGCGTTGAACAGACCTACGAGCAGTACTTC | CSVEQTYEQYF
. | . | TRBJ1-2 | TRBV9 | TGTGCCAGCAGCGTACTCTCGGGGGTTTATGGCTACACCTTC | CASSVLSGVYGYTF
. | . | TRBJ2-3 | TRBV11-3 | TGTGCCAGCAGCCTAGTGCGGCAAGATACGCAGTATTTT | CASSLVRQDTQYF
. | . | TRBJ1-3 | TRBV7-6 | TGTGCCAGCAGCGCACAGACCGGCGGAAACACCATATATTTT | CASSAQTGGNTIYF
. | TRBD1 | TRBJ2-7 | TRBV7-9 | TGTGCCAGCAGCTCCTTTGACAGGGCGTCCGAGCAGTACTTC | CASSSFDRASEQYF
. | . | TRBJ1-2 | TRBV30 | TGTGCCTGGAGACATTCGACATCGAACTATGGCTACACCTTC | CAWRHSTSNYGYTF
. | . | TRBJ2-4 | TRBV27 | TGTGCCAGCAGTACAGGGCTTATAGCCAAAAACATTCAGTACTTC | CASSTGLIAKNIQYF
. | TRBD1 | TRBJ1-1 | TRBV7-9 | TGTGCCAGCAGTTCGGGACAGAGCACTGAAGCTTTCTTT | CASSSGQSTEAFF
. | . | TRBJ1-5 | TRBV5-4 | TGTGCCAGCAGCCGGGGGGGGGCAGATCAGCCCCAGCATTTT | CASSRGGADQPQHF
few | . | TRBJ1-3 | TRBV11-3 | TGTGCCAGCAGCTTAACCCGGGGGTCTGGAAACACCATATATTTT | CASSLTRGSGNTIYF
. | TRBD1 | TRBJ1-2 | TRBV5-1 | TGCGCCAGCAGCTACCGGGACAGGGCCCGAGGGGGCTACACCTTC | CASSYRDRARGGYTF
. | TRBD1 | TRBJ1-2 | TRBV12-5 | TGTGCTAGTGGTCCCGGGACAGGGTACTCTGGCTACACCTTC | CASGPGTGYSGYTF
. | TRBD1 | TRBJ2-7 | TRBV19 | TGTGCCAGTAGTATAGTGTTGACAGGGGGGGTCTACGAGCAGTACTTC | CASSIVLTGGVYEQYF
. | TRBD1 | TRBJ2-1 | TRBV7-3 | TGTGCCAGCAGCTCCGACAGGGGAGGTGAGCAGTTCTTC | CASSSDRGGEQFF
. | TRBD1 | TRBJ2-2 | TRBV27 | TGTGCCAGCAGTTTTCTCCGGGACAGGGGGCCGGGGGAGCTGTTTTTT | CASSFLRDRGPGELFF
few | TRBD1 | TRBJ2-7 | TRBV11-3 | TGTGCCAGCAGCGGTTACAGGGGGGCCCACGAGCAGTACTTC | CASSGYRGAHEQYF